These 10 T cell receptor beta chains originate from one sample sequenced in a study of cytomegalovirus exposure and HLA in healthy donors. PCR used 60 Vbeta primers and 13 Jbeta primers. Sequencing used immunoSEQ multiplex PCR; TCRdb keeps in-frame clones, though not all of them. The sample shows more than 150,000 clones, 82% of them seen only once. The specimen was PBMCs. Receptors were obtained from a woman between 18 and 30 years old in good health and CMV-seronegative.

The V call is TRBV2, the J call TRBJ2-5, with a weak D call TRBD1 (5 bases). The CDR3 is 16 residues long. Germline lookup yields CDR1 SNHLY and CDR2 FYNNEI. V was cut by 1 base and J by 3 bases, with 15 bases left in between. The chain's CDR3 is CASSEVSTGHKETQYF. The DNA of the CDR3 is TGTGCCAGCAGTGAAGTTTCCACAGGCCACAAAGAGACCCAGTACTTC.

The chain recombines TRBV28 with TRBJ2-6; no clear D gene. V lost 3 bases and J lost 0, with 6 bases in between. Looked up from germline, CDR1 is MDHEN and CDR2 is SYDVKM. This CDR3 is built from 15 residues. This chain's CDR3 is CASSFQFSGANVLTF. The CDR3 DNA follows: TGTGCCAGCAGTTTTCAGTTCTCTGGGGCCAACGTCCTGACTTTC.

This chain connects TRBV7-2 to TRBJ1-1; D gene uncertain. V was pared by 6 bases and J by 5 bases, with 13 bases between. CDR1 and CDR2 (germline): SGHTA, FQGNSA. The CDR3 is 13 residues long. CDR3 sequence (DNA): TGTGCCAGCAGATTCGCGGTGGAGACTGAAGCTTTCTTT. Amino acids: CASRFAVETEAFF.

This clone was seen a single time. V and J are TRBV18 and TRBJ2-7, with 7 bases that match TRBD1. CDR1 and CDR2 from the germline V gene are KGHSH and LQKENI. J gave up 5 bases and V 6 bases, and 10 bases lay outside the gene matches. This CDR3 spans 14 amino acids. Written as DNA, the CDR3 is TGTGCCAGCTCGACGAGACAGGGAGTGGACGAGCAGTACTTC. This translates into CASSTRQGVDEQYF.

The DNA for the CDR3 is TGTGCCAGCTTCGGGAGCGGACCTAGCACAGATACGCAGTATTTT. As protein: CASFGSGPSTDTQYF. The rearrangement uses TRBV7-8 and TRBJ2-3; D is possibly TRBD2 (6 bases). This CDR3 has 15 residues. CDR1 and CDR2 from the germline V gene are SGHVS and FQNEAQ. With 8 bases removed from V and 0 bases from J, the gap between germline ends came to 15 bases.

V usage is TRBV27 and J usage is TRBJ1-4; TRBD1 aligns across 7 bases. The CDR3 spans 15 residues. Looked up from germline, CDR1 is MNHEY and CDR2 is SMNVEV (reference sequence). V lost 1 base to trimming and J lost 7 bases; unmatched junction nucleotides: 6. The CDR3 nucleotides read TGTGCCAGCAGTTTATATACAGGGGCCCGTGAAAAACTGTTTTTT. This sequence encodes CASSLYTGAREKLFF.

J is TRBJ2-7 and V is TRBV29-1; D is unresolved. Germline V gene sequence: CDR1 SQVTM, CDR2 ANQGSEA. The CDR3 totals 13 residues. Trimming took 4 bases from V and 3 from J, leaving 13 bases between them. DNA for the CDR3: TGCAGCGTTGGATCTAACTACAACTACGAGCAGTACTTC. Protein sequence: CSVGSNYNYEQYF.

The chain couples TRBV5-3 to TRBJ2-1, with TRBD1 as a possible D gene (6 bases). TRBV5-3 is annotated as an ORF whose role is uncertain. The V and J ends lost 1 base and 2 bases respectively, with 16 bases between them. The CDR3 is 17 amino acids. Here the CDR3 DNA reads TGTGCCAGAAGCTTGAGGTTACAGGGTAAGACCTACAATGAGCAGTTCTTC. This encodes CARSLRLQGKTYNEQFF.

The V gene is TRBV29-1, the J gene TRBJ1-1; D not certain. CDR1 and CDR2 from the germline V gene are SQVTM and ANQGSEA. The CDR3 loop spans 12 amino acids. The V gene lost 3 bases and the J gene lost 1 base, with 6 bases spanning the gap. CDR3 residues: CSVDAGNTEAFF. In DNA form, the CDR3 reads TGCAGCGTTGACGCGGGGAACACTGAAGCTTTCTTT. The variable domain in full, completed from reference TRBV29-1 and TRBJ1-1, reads SAVISQKPSRDICQRGTSLTIQCQVDSQVTMMFWYRQQPGQSLTLIATANQGSEATYESGFVIDKFPISRPNLTFSTLTVSNMSPEDSSIYLCSVDAGNTEAFFGQGTRLTVV.

The CDR3 sequence: CASSPRTREGVTGELFF. DNA of the CDR3: TGTGCCAGCAGCCCTCGGACTAGGGAGGGGGTCACCGGGGAGCTGTTTTTT. The chain is built from TRBV7-8 and TRBJ2-2; a possible D gene is TRBD2 (7 bases). The germline V gene has CDR1 SGHVS and CDR2 FQNEAQ. The CDR3 totals 17 residues. Trimming shortened V by 5 bases and J by 4 bases, and 20 bases separated the two germline ends.